Listed below are T cell receptor beta chains from one sample, sequenced in a study of early T cells in non-severe SARS-CoV-2 infection. In TCRdb, the 5' RACE reads were re-called with MiXCR into one record per CDR3 protein. The profile shows just under 85,000 distinct CDR3 sequences, about 10% of them singletons. Sample: whole blood, taken at baseline. The receptors here all came from an adult who was a healthcare worker with PCR-confirmed SARS-CoV-2 infection or an uninfected control (not recorded which). CDR3s include the opening cysteine and the closing phenylalanine or tryptophan. A D gene is named only where the DNA matches it firmly. Only some rows state a clone size, as once, few, many or a class for expanded clones.

NA	TRBV23-1	NA	TRBJ2-1	17	TGCGCCAGCAGTCAGTCAGACAGGCGCAAATCGGACAATGAGCAGTTCTTC	CASSQSDRRKSDNEQFF
NA	TRBV20-1	NA	TRBJ2-5	14	TGCAGTGCTAGGGGCGATTCATCCTCGGAGACCCAGTACTTC	CSARGDSSSETQYF
NA	TRBV5-1	NA	TRBJ2-7	14	TGCGCCAGCAGCTTGGTGGGGAGCTCCTACGAGCAGTACTTC	CASSLVGSSYEQYF
NA	TRBV2	NA	TRBJ2-7	12	TGTGCCAGCAAGGTGGACAGCTACGAGCAGTACTTC	CASKVDSYEQYF
TRBD2	TRBV20-1	NA	TRBJ2-2	15	TGCAGTGCGAAAGCTAGCGGGGCAAACACCGGGGAGCTGTTTTTT	CSAKASGANTGELFF
NA	TRBV13	NA	TRBJ2-1	15	TGTGCCAGCAGCCCGGAGGGGGGGGGCGGCATTGAGCAGTTCTTC	CASSPEGGGGIEQFF
TRBD2	TRBV20-1	few	TRBJ2-7	15	TGCAGTGCGCGAGACGTCCGGACTAGCGTCTACGAGCAGTACTTC	CSARDVRTSVYEQYF
NA	TRBV12-3/TRBV12-4	few	TRBJ1-2	15	TGTGCCAGCAGTCCGCGAGAGGTTGGATTCTATGGCTACACCTTC	CASSPREVGFYGYTF
TRBD1	TRBV28	many	TRBJ1-2	16	TGTGCCAGCAGTCTTGACAGGGGGAGAACGGTCTATGGCTACACCTTC	CASSLDRGRTVYGYTF
NA	TRBV5-1	few	TRBJ1-4	14	TGCGCCAGCAGCCAAGTTGGGGCGAATGAAAAACTGTTTTTT	CASSQVGANEKLFF
NA	TRBV14	NA	TRBJ1-6	14	TGTGCCAGCAGCCAAGCGCCCCATAATTCACCCCTCCACTTT	CASSQAPHNSPLHF
NA	TRBV3-1	few	TRBJ2-5	15	TGTGCCAGCAGCCAAGATTTTGGGACTGAAGAGACCCAGTACTTC	CASSQDFGTEETQYF
NA	TRBV7-8	few	TRBJ2-2	13	TGTGCCAGCAGCTTTTGGAGTGCCGGGGAGCTGTTTTTT	CASSFWSAGELFF
NA	TRBV20-1	few	TRBJ2-5	13	TGCAGTGCTAGTGTCCAGTTCCAAGAGACCCAGTACTTC	CSASVQFQETQYF
NA	TRBV2	NA	TRBJ2-7	14	TGTGCCAGCAGCCTGGGAAAAAGGGGCTACGAGCAGTACTTC	CASSLGKRGYEQYF
TRBD2	TRBV20-1	many	TRBJ2-7	15	TGCAGTGCTAGAGATATCGGGACTAGTACCTACGAGCAGTACTTC	CSARDIGTSTYEQYF
NA	TRBV2	medium-sized	TRBJ2-4	15	TGTGCCAGCAGTGAAGCGGGTGTAGCCAAAAACATTCAGTACTTC	CASSEAGVAKNIQYF
TRBD1	TRBV18	NA	TRBJ1-6	15	TGTGCCAGCTCACCCGGAGGGGGCAGGGGATCACCCCTCCACTTT	CASSPGGGRGSPLHF
NA	TRBV7-2	many	TRBJ2-1	14	TGTGCCAGCAGCTTATCGCCCCCCGTGGCTAATTCGTTCTTC	CASSLSPPVANSFF
NA	TRBV5-4	few	TRBJ2-3	15	TGTGCCAGTACACCTGGAGTACCTCCCACAGATACGCAGTATTTT	CASTPGVPPTDTQYF
TRBD2	TRBV6-1	NA	TRBJ2-7	15	TGTGCCGGCGTAGCGGGTTCAAGGAGCTCCTACGAGCAGTACTTC	CAGVAGSRSSYEQYF
NA	TRBV7-3	many	TRBJ2-3	13	TGTGCCAGCAGCCGGGGCCCCACAGATACGCAGTATTTT	CASSRGPTDTQYF
NA	TRBV5-8	few	TRBJ2-6	17	TGTGCCAGCAGCGCTGGACTAACCAACTCTGGGGCCAACGTCCTGACTTTC	CASSAGLTNSGANVLTF
NA	TRBV10-2	many	TRBJ2-7	16	TGCGCCAGCAGTGAGGGTGGAGGAGACAGCCCCTACGAGCAGTACTTC	CASSEGGGDSPYEQYF
TRBD2	TRBV7-6	NA	TRBJ2-2	16	TGTGCCAGCAGCTTAGGGGTAGCGGGGCACACCGGGGAGCTGTTTTTT	CASSLGVAGHTGELFF
TRBD2	TRBV6-6	many	TRBJ2-5	12	TGTGCCAGCAGCCCTAGCGGAGAGACCCAGTACTTC	CASSPSGETQYF
NA	TRBV9	NA	TRBJ2-7	14	TGTGCCAGCAGCGTAGCCACAAGTGGGTACGAGCAGTACTTC	CASSVATSGYEQYF
NA	TRBV11-2	NA	TRBJ2-3	16	TGTGCCAGCAGTCTCCGGGGGAGGGGGAGCACAGATACGCAGTATTTT	CASSLRGRGSTDTQYF
TRBD1	TRBV11-2	many	TRBJ2-1	13	TGTGCCAGCAGCCCCGGACAGGGGGTTGAGCAGTTCTTC	CASSPGQGVEQFF
NA	TRBV7-2	many	TRBJ2-7	13	TGTGCCAGCAGCTTTGGGGGACCCTACGAGCAGTACTTC	CASSFGGPYEQYF
NA	TRBV4-1	NA	TRBJ2-1	14	TGCGCCAGCAGCCAAGACGCATACCGGAGTGAGCAGTTCTTC	CASSQDAYRSEQFF
NA	TRBV2	few	TRBJ1-3	14	TGTGCCAGCAGTGACCTAAACTCTGGAAACACCATATATTTT	CASSDLNSGNTIYF
TRBD2	TRBV7-9	many	TRBJ2-7	14	TGTGCCAGCAGCTTAGCAGGGAGGGCGAGTGAGCAGTACTTC	CASSLAGRASEQYF
NA	TRBV20-1	few	TRBJ2-1	10	TGCAGTGCTGCCCCTAGCAGGCAGTTCTTC	CSAAPSRQFF
NA	TRBV10-3	few	TRBJ2-2	15	TGTGCCATCAGCTCCATCGGGAGCTCGACCGGGGAGCTGTTTTTT	CAISSIGSSTGELFF
NA	TRBV7-3	many	TRBJ2-7	15	TGTGCCAGCAGCCCCCGGAGCGGCGGGGCCTACGAGCAGTACTTC	CASSPRSGGAYEQYF
NA	TRBV7-2	many	TRBJ1-2	12	TGTGCCAGCAGCTTAAGGAGCTATGGCTACACCTTC	CASSLRSYGYTF
TRBD2	TRBV28	NA	TRBJ2-7	16	TGTGCCAGCAAAGGGACTAGCGGGAGTCCGGGCAACGAGCAGTACTTC	CASKGTSGSPGNEQYF
NA	TRBV5-1	NA	TRBJ1-1	13	TGCGCCAGCAGCTTCGGGCAGAACACTGAAGCTTTCTTT	CASSFGQNTEAFF
NA	TRBV27	NA	TRBJ1-5	12	TGTGCCAGCAGTTTTCCCAGGCAGCCCCAGCATTTT	CASSFPRQPQHF
NA	TRBV7-8	few	TRBJ2-3	13	TGTGCCAGCAGCTTAGGGGTCACAGATACGCAGTATTTT	CASSLGVTDTQYF
TRBD1	TRBV19	few	TRBJ1-2	13	TGTGCCAGTAGTATATGGGACAGTTTGGGCTACACCTTC	CASSIWDSLGYTF
TRBD1	TRBV27	many	TRBJ1-4	15	TGTGCCAGCAGCCCTGCGGGACAGGGGGTCGGAAAACTGTTTTTT	CASSPAGQGVGKLFF
NA	TRBV6-5	NA	TRBJ1-2	15	TGTGCCAGCAGTTACACCCCGAACGGGGGAGATGGCTACACCTTC	CASSYTPNGGDGYTF
TRBD1	TRBV12-3/TRBV12-4	NA	TRBJ1-6	14	TGTGCCAGCAGACAAACAGGGGTACGATCACCCCTCCACTTT	CASRQTGVRSPLHF
NA	TRBV30	few	TRBJ1-2	12	TGTGCCTGGAGTGTGTCTAACTATGGCTGCACCTTC	CAWSVSNYGCTF
TRBD2	TRBV6-5	few	TRBJ2-1	15	TGTGCCAGCAGTCATACTAGCGGGAGGGCCCATGAGCAGTTCTTC	CASSHTSGRAHEQFF
TRBD2	TRBV7-9	NA	TRBJ2-7	17	TGTGCCAGCAGCCGCGGACTAGCGGGAGGCATTTCCTACGAGCAGTACTTC	CASSRGLAGGISYEQYF
TRBD2	TRBV9	few	TRBJ2-3	16	TGTGCCAGCAGCGTACTCAATGGGGTAGCGGGAGATACGCAGTATTTT	CASSVLNGVAGDTQYF
TRBD1	TRBV5-4	many	TRBJ2-2	15	TGTGCCAGCAGCCGAGAGACAGGGGGCACCGGGGAGCTGTTTTTT	CASSRETGGTGELFF
TRBD1	TRBV27	many	TRBJ2-3	17	TGTGCCAGCAGTTCACTGGACAGGGCCGGCATGGGAGATACGCAGTATTTT	CASSSLDRAGMGDTQYF
TRBD2	TRBV12-3/TRBV12-4	many	TRBJ2-5	15	TGTGCCAGCAGTCGTCTGACTAGCGGGAGCGGGACCCAGTACTTC	CASSRLTSGSGTQYF
NA	TRBV29-1	NA	TRBJ2-1	11	TGCAGCGTAGCCCAGGGGAGTGAGCAGTTCTTC	CSVAQGSEQFF
NA	TRBV19	NA	TRBJ2-3	12	TGTGCCAGTAGCCTGAGTGCAGATACGCAGTATTTT	CASSLSADTQYF
NA	TRBV6-1	NA	TRBJ2-7	11	TGTGCCAGCAGTGCATTATACGAGCAGTACTTC	CASSALYEQYF
NA	TRBV11-2	medium-sized	TRBJ1-6	15	TGTGCCAGCAGCTCACGGACGGACGGCAATTCACCCCTCCACTTT	CASSSRTDGNSPLHF
NA	TRBV27	many	TRBJ1-6	13	TGTGCCAGCAGTTCCTTGAGGACTTCACCCCTCCACTTT	CASSSLRTSPLHF